This T cell receptor beta chain was documented in a study of blood T cell repertoires in COVID-19 (TCRdb year 2020). Turning to the overall study: Samples covering the acute and convalescent phases of COVID-19 were provided by collaborators in the United States, Italy and Spain. The prospective study material was composed of cDNA or gDNA derived from T cells, B-cell-depleted T cells, or PBMCs. Deeply sampled blood TCRbeta repertoires from subjects exposed to, actively infected with, or recovered from COVID-19 were included in the dataset. The repertoires were released in a freely available public database meant as a resource for research on the immune response to SARS-CoV-2. Samples were obtained from the ongoing ImmuneRACE study (first 160 participants) and from approximately 1,200 subjects provided by 6 global collaborators. Sample metadata almost always included a de-identified subject ID, COVID-19 status, age in years and sex. Where available, HLA class I and class II types were obtained from metadata supplied by the sample provider rather than from assay-based typing.

Taken from the germline V gene, the CDR1 and CDR2 loops are ENHRY and SYGVKD. V is trimmed back by 0 bases and J by 5 bases, and the junction contains 9 bases that no gene match accounts for. The CDR3 numbers 17 residues from cysteine through phenylalanine. The read is trimmed to its CDR3 DNA, 51 bases read in frame from base 1. Whole blood was collected in K2EDTA tubes by collaborating institutions according to the institutions' own protocols. For TCRbeta analysis, collaborators shipped samples in one of three forms: frozen whole blood, isolated PBMCs, or DNA extracted from either of those sample types. The immunoSEQ Assay, a bias-controlled multiplex PCR, was used to amplify TCRbeta CDR3 regions from genomic DNA. Under the source paper's analysis protocol: Within the assay, amplification of reference gene primers was used to estimate how many nucleated cells each sample contained. Sequence reads were collapsed and filtered to measure the absolute abundance of every unique TCRbeta CDR3 rearrangement. For each sample, productive Simpson clonality was calculated by taking the square root of Simpson's diversity index across productive rearrangements. TCRdb limited this immuneACCESS table to in-frame rearrangements with V and J called. A share of clones is missing; checked studies link under half to unresolved V genes, and the rest is unexplained. V, J and clone size derive from that table, while D and trimming were established from the DNA sequence. This sample gives 35,000 to 45,000 clones in total; about 88% of them show up just once. The ten largest account for around 2.4% of the sample.

Results and caveats for the whole study, not just this receptor: The quantity of clinical and demographic metadata differed by source and by participant and was supplied without curation.

The table lists this clone with a count of one. The clone's antigen remains unknown. Within one base of it there is no much larger clone, and no base qualities were kept. This receptor was identified in a human donor in a cohort sampled during active COVID-19. The V and J segments used are TRBV10-3 and TRBJ2-1, with 8 junctional bases fitting TRBD1. Sequenced: peripheral blood. The DNA sequence follows: TGTGCCATCAGTGAGTCAGGGTTGAGACAGGGGAACAATGAGCAGTTCTTC. It codes for CAISESGLRQGNNEQFF.